These 11 T cell receptor beta chains share one sample of origin, sequenced in a study of blood T cell repertoires in COVID-19. Assay: immunoSEQ multiplex PCR; the TCRdb copy retains only in-frame clones and omits some. The data contain roughly 250,000 clones, roughly 90% of them singletons. The sample was PBMCs or T cells enriched from blood (not recorded which). These receptors were collected from a woman aged 25 to 39 with acute COVID-19.

The chain employs TRBV6-6 and TRBJ2-2, with D possibly being TRBD2 (6 bases). Germline V gene sequence: CDR1 MNHNY, CDR2 SVGAGI (reference sequence). This CDR3 region has 15 residues. Trimming pared 7 bases from V and 4 bases from J, leaving 16 bases between. In DNA, the CDR3 is TGTGCCAGCACCATTCTGGGGGGTGGCACCGGGGAGCTGTTTTTT. Amino acid sequence: CASTILGGGTGELFF.

The chain joins TRBV4-1 to TRBJ2-5; D remains unclear. The CDR3 is 15 amino acids. Trimming cost V 0 bases and J 6 bases, with 14 bases left between them. CDR1 and CDR2 from the germline V gene are MGHRA and YSYEKL. The CDR3 coding sequence is TGCGCCAGCAGCCAAGATGGGCACGGAACGCAGACCCAGTACTTC. Residues: CASSQDGHGTQTQYF.

The chain couples TRBV2 to TRBJ1-1; 12 bases line up with TRBD1. V was clipped by 7 bases and J by 5 bases; unmatched bases: 20. The CDR3 has 19 amino acids. Germline loops: CDR1 SNHLY, CDR2 FYNNEI. The CDR3 sequence is CASTSPVPRDRGRRTEAFF. DNA for the CDR3: TGTGCCAGCACCTCCCCGGTTCCGCGGGACAGGGGGCGTCGTACTGAAGCTTTCTTT.

V usage is TRBV7-2 and J usage is TRBJ1-2; D possibly corresponds to TRBD1 (6 bases). V was trimmed by 0 bases and J by 0 bases, leaving 11 bases between them. The CDR3 length is 16 residues. Germline V lookup: CDR1 SGHTA, CDR2 FQGNSA. CDR3 nucleotide sequence: TGTGCCAGCAGCTTAGCGTGGGACACCCCTAACTATGGCTACACCTTC. Translated, it gives CASSLAWDTPNYGYTF. Full variable domain (outside the CDR3, taken from reference TRBV7-2 and TRBJ1-2): GAGVSQSPSNKVTEKGKDVELRCDPISGHTALYWYRQSLGQGLEFLIYFQGNSAPDKSGLPSDRFSAERTGGSVSTLTIQRTQQEDSAVYLCASSLAWDTPNYGYTFGSGTRLTVV.

This chain's CDR3 is CASSFGQGDYEQYF. In nucleotides, the CDR3 is TGTGCCAGCAGCTTCGGACAGGGGGACTACGAGCAGTACTTC. J is TRBJ2-7 and V is TRBV4-2; 10 bases fit TRBD1. From germline, CDR1 is LGHNA and CDR2 YNFKEQ. Trimming took 5 bases from V and 3 from J; bases not matched to a gene: 4. The CDR3 length is 14 residues.

The J gene is TRBJ2-7, the V gene TRBV30; 15 bases agree with TRBD2. J gave up 2 bases and V 3 bases, and 8 bases lay outside the gene matches. CDR1 and CDR2 from the germline V gene are GTSNPN and SVGIG (reference sequence). This CDR3 has 17 amino acids. The CDR3 coding sequence is TGTGCCTGGAGCGGACCGGGACTAGCGGGGGGAGCCTACGAGCAGTACTTC. This encodes CAWSGPGLAGGAYEQYF.

The chain links TRBV7-3 to TRBJ2-3; 11 nucleotides match TRBD2. This CDR3 has 16 amino acids. Germline V lookup: CDR1 SGHTA, CDR2 FQGTGA. The J segment lost 2 bases and the V segment lost 2 bases, leaving 3 bases of the junction unmatched. The CDR3 is CASSLGLAGPTDTQYF. Written as DNA, the CDR3 is TGTGCCAGCAGCTTAGGACTAGCGGGCCCCACAGATACGCAGTATTTT.

The chain combines TRBV9 with TRBJ2-5, with 7 bases aligning to TRBD1. J gave up 4 bases and V 0 bases, and 6 bases lay outside the gene matches. Germline V gives CDR1 SGDLS, CDR2 YYNGEE. The CDR3 is 15 residues long. CDR3 nucleotide sequence: TGTGCCAGCAGCGTAGAGACAGGGCGCGGAGAGACCCAGTACTTC. Translated: CASSVETGRGETQYF.

This chain joins TRBV5-1 and TRBJ1-3; TRBD1 aligns across 9 bases. Germline V gene sequence: CDR1 SGHRS, CDR2 YFSETQ. This CDR3 contains 17 residues. J gave up 4 bases and V 2 bases, and 10 bases lay outside the gene matches. CDR3 sequence: CASSFNGQGRSGNTIYF. CDR3 DNA sequence: TGCGCCAGCAGCTTTAACGGACAGGGGCGGTCAGGAAACACCATATATTTT.

The V call is TRBV9, the J call TRBJ2-3; a weak D match, TRBD2 (5 bases). The CDR3 has 15 residues. V lost 0 bases and J lost 2, with 10 bases in between. From germline, CDR1 is SGDLS and CDR2 YYNGEE. The chain's CDR3 is CASSVGGSDTDTQYF. For the CDR3, the DNA is TGTGCCAGCAGCGTAGGGGGTAGCGACACAGATACGCAGTATTTT.

V usage is TRBV19 and J usage is TRBJ2-2; perhaps TRBD2 as D (5 bases). Germline CDR1 LNHDA, CDR2 SQIVND (reference sequence). Trimming pared 6 bases from V and 0 bases from J, leaving 20 bases between. The CDR3 runs to 18 residues. The CDR3 sequence: CASSHRGSGYANTGELFF. CDR3 in DNA: TGTGCCAGTAGCCACCGGGGTTCGGGGTACGCGAACACCGGGGAGCTGTTTTTT.